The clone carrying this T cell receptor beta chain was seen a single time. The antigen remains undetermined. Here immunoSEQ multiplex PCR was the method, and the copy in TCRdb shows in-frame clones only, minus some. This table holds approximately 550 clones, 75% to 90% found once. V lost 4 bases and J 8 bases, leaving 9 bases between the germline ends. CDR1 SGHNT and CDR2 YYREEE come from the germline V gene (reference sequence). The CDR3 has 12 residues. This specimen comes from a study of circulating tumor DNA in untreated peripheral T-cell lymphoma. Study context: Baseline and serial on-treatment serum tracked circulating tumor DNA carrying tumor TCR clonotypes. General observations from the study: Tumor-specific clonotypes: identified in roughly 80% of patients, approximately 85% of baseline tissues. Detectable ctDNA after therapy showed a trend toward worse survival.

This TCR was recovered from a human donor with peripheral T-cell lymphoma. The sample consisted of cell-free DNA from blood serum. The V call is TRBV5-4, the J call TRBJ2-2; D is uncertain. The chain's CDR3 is CASSLGVGELFF. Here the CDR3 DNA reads TGTGCCAGCAGCCTCGGAGTGGGGGAGCTGTTTTTT.